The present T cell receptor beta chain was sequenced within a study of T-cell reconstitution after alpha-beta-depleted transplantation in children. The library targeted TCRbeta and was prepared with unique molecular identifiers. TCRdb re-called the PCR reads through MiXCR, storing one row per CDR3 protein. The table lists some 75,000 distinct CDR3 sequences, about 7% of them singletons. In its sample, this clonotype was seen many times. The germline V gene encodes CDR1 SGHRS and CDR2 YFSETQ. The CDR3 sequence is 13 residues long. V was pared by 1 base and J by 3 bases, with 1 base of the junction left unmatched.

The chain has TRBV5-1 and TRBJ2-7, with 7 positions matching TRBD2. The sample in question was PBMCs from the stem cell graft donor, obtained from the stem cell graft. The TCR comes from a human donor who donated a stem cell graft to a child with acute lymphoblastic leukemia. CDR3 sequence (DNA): TGCGCCAGCAGCTTGCGGGGGGTCTACGAGCAGTACTTC. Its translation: CASSLRGVYEQYF.